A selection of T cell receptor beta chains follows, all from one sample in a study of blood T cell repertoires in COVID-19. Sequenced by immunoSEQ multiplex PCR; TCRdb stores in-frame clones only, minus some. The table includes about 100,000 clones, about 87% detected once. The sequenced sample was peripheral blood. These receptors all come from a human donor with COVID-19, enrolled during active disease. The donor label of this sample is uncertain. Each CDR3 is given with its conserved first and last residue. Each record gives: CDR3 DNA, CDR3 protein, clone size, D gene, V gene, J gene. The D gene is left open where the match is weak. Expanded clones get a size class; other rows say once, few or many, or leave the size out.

CDR3 DNA: TGTGCCAGCAGCTTTAATACGGAGGGAGGAGAGACCCAGTACTTC
CDR3 protein: CASSFNTEGGETQYF
clone size: NA
D gene: NA
V gene: TRBV11-2
J gene: TRBJ2-5

CDR3 DNA: TGCGCCAGCAGCTTGCGAGGGGGCGCATTGGTCCCTGAAGCTTTCTTT
CDR3 protein: CASSLRGGALVPEAFF
clone size: NA
D gene: TRBD1
V gene: TRBV5-1
J gene: TRBJ1-1

CDR3 DNA: TGTGCCAGCAGCTTATCGAGGGGGCATGGCTCCTACGAGCAGTACTTC
CDR3 protein: CASSLSRGHGSYEQYF
clone size: NA
D gene: TRBD1
V gene: TRBV7-9
J gene: TRBJ2-7

CDR3 DNA: TGCGCCAGCAGCCAAGATTCAGGGGCTCAGCCCCAGCATTTT
CDR3 protein: CASSQDSGAQPQHF
clone size: NA
D gene: NA
V gene: TRBV4-1
J gene: TRBJ1-5

CDR3 DNA: TGTGCCAGCAGTGACCCCCGAGATGGTCCCCAGCATTTT
CDR3 protein: CASSDPRDGPQHF
clone size: once
D gene: NA
V gene: TRBV6-1
J gene: TRBJ1-5

CDR3 DNA: TGTGCCAGCAGCCAAGATCCCGGACAGGGTGGTGAGCAGTTCTTC
CDR3 protein: CASSQDPGQGGEQFF
clone size: NA
D gene: TRBD1
V gene: TRBV3-1/TRBV3-2
J gene: TRBJ2-1

CDR3 DNA: TGTGCCAGCAGTGAACCCGGGACAGCAAATAATGAAAAACTGTTTTTT
CDR3 protein: CASSEPGTANNEKLFF
clone size: NA
D gene: TRBD1
V gene: TRBV6-1
J gene: TRBJ1-4

CDR3 DNA: TGTGCCAGCAGCTTGGACGCAGACTCCTACGAGCAGTACTTC
CDR3 protein: CASSLDADSYEQYF
clone size: NA
D gene: NA
V gene: TRBV5-4
J gene: TRBJ2-7

CDR3 DNA: TGCAGCGTTGAAGGGACAGGTGGGGTAAAGGACGAGCAGTACTTC
CDR3 protein: CSVEGTGGVKDEQYF
clone size: NA
D gene: TRBD1
V gene: TRBV29-1
J gene: TRBJ2-7

CDR3 DNA: TGCGCCAGCAGCCACGGGTGGGCAGGGGAGTTTAATCAGCCCCAGCATTTT
CDR3 protein: CASSHGWAGEFNQPQHF
clone size: few
D gene: NA
V gene: TRBV4-1
J gene: TRBJ1-5

CDR3 DNA: TGCGCCAGCAGCTTGGGGGACAGACCTAATCAGCCCCAGCATTTT
CDR3 protein: CASSLGDRPNQPQHF
clone size: few
D gene: TRBD1
V gene: TRBV5-1
J gene: TRBJ1-5

CDR3 DNA: TGTGCCAGCAGTTCCCTAAGAGGACAGGGAATCAGCTACGAGCAGTACTTC
CDR3 protein: CASSSLRGQGISYEQYF
clone size: NA
D gene: TRBD1
V gene: TRBV27
J gene: TRBJ2-7

CDR3 DNA: TGTGCCAGTAGTCTCCGATCGACGGGGAATTCACCCCTCCACTTT
CDR3 protein: CASSLRSTGNSPLHF
clone size: NA
D gene: NA
V gene: TRBV19
J gene: TRBJ1-6

CDR3 DNA: TGTGCCAGCAGCTTGGAAATCGTCAATTCACCCCTCCACTTT
CDR3 protein: CASSLEIVNSPLHF
clone size: few
D gene: NA
V gene: TRBV5-4
J gene: TRBJ1-6

CDR3 DNA: TGTGCCATCAGTGAGTTGGCAGAGGCCGAGACCCAGTACTTC
CDR3 protein: CAISELAEAETQYF
clone size: once
D gene: NA
V gene: TRBV10-3
J gene: TRBJ2-5

CDR3 DNA: TGTGCCAGCAGGGCAGGACAGGTTTCGGGGAATCAGCCCCAGCATTTT
CDR3 protein: CASRAGQVSGNQPQHF
clone size: NA
D gene: TRBD1
V gene: TRBV2
J gene: TRBJ1-5

CDR3 DNA: TGTGCCAGCAGCTTTTTACAGGGGGGCTCCTACGAGCAGTACTTC
CDR3 protein: CASSFLQGGSYEQYF
clone size: few
D gene: TRBD1
V gene: TRBV5-4
J gene: TRBJ2-7

CDR3 DNA: TGTGCCAGCAGCTCCGGGACAGGCGCCTCCTACGAGCAGTACTTC
CDR3 protein: CASSSGTGASYEQYF
clone size: NA
D gene: TRBD1
V gene: TRBV5-4
J gene: TRBJ2-7